One and the same sample provided the 21 T cell receptor beta chains below, sequenced in a study of control samples from healthy donors and cancer patients. Assay: immunoSEQ multiplex PCR; the TCRdb copy retains only in-frame clones and omits some. The sample includes 70,000 to 85,000 clones, 84% of them seen just once. Specimen: PBMCs. The receptor source for this set is a man in his 60s with head and neck cancer.

In the case of this clone: Given a much more abundant clone one base away, this may be a read error. The same CDR3 can be traced to other DNA sequences in this sample. The gene calls are TRBV28 and TRBJ2-5; D gene unclear. Germline values: CDR1 MDHEN, CDR2 SYDVKM. Trimming took 6 bases from V and 1 from J, leaving 6 bases between them. This CDR3 is built from 12 residues. DNA of the CDR3: TGTGCCAGCAGCCCCGGCCAAGAGACCCAGTACTTC. Encoded protein: CASSPGQETQYF.

This clone was recorded only once. In DNA form, the CDR3 reads TGTGCCAGCAGGTGGACAGGGCACACCGGGGAGCTGTTTTTT. Translating it yields CASRWTGHTGELFF. This rearrangement joins TRBV28 to TRBJ2-2; 8 nucleotides line up with TRBD1. The germline CDR1 and CDR2 sequences are MDHEN and SYDVKM. The V segment lost 6 bases and the J segment 3 bases; nucleotides outside the gene matches: 3. The CDR3 loop spans 14 amino acids.

The chain recombines TRBV5-1 with TRBJ2-7, with D perhaps matching TRBD1 or TRBD2 (6 bases each). The V gene lost 0 bases and the J gene lost 1 base, with 11 bases spanning the gap. Germline assignment: CDR1 SGHRS and CDR2 YFSETQ. This CDR3 comprises 15 residues. The CDR3 DNA reads TGCGCCAGCAGCTTGGAACCGGGGGCGTCCTACGAGCAGTACTTC. Residues: CASSLEPGASYEQYF. The full variable domain, with the rest looked up from reference TRBV5-1 and TRBJ2-7, is KAGVTQTPRYLIKTRGQQVTLSCSPISGHRSVSWYQQTPGQGLQFLFEYFSETQRNKGNFPGRFSGRQFSNSRSEMNVSTLELGDSALYLCASSLEPGASYEQYFGPGTRLTVT.

This clone was detected only a few times. The chain couples TRBV15 to TRBJ1-5, with 10 bases identical to TRBD1. The CDR3 is 14 residues long. With 5 bases clipped from V and 5 bases from J, the junction kept 3 bases outside the gene matches. Germline loops: CDR1 LNHNV, CDR2 YYDKDF (reference sequence). This CDR3 is CATSGGTGDQPQHF. DNA for the CDR3: TGTGCCACCAGCGGGGGGACAGGGGATCAGCCCCAGCATTTT.

This clone showed up just a few times. The gene calls are TRBV6-2 or TRBV6-3 and TRBJ1-2, with D unresolved. CDR3 length: 13 residues. CDR1 is MNHEY and CDR2 is SVGEGT in the germline V gene. The V and J ends lost 5 bases and 4 bases respectively, with 11 bases between them. DNA of the CDR3: TGTGCCAGCAGTCTTGTCGGACCCTATGGCTACACCTTC. It translates to CASSLVGPYGYTF.

The rearrangement joins TRBV5-4 to TRBJ2-7; 10 bases align to TRBD2. CDR1 and CDR2 from the germline V gene are SGHNT and YYREEE (reference sequence). V shed 3 bases and J 2 bases; nucleotides not matched to a gene: 5. CDR3 length: 15 residues. CDR3 sequence (DNA): TGTGCCAGCAGCTACGGACTAGCGGAGACCTACGAGCAGTACTTC. Its translation: CASSYGLAETYEQYF. Full variable domain (rest looked up from reference TRBV5-4 and TRBJ2-7): ETGVTQSPTHLIKTRGQQVTLRCSSQSGHNTVSWYQQALGQGPQFIFQYYREEENGRGNFPPRFSGLQFPNYSSELNVNALELDDSALYLCASSYGLAETYEQYFGPGTRLTVT.

The genes are TRBV30 and TRBJ2-7, with 7 positions matching TRBD1. This CDR3 comprises 14 residues. J gave up 3 bases and V 4 bases, and 9 bases lay outside the gene matches. Germline CDR1 reads GTSNPN; CDR2 reads SVGIG (reference sequence). The CDR3 protein is CAWTFDRVGYEQYF. The DNA for the CDR3 is TGTGCCTGGACCTTTGACAGGGTGGGCTACGAGCAGTACTTC. Filled out from reference TRBV30 and TRBJ2-7, the complete variable domain reads SQTIHQWPATLVQPVGSPLSLECTVEGTSNPNLYWYRQAAGRGLQLLFYSVGIGQISSEVPQNLSASRPQDRQFILSSKKLLLSDSGFYLCAWTFDRVGYEQYFGPGTRLTVT.

This chain joins TRBV7-9 and TRBJ1-5, with D uncertain. Deletions cut 5 bases from V and 5 bases from J, with 19 bases between. Germline V gene sequence: CDR1 SEHNR, CDR2 FQNEAQ (reference sequence). The CDR3 loop spans 16 amino acids. The CDR3 loop is CASSPLMGVSDQPQHF. The DNA of the CDR3 is TGTGCCAGCAGCCCCCTGATGGGCGTATCGGATCAGCCCCAGCATTTT.

The J gene is TRBJ2-2, the V gene TRBV5-1; 12 nucleotides line up with TRBD1. Germline assignment: CDR1 SGHRS and CDR2 YFSETQ. The CDR3 contains 16 residues. The V gene end was trimmed by 4 bases and the J gene end by 6 bases; junction bases not matched to a gene: 7. CDR3 nucleotides: TGCGCCAGCAGCCCCTCCGGGACAGGGGGCGCCGGGGAGCTGTTTTTT. Amino acid sequence: CASSPSGTGGAGELFF.

This sequence joins TRBV2 and TRBJ2-6; 8 nucleotides line up with TRBD1. Germline assignment: CDR1 SNHLY and CDR2 FYNNEI. J gave up 2 bases and V 5 bases, and 11 bases lay outside the gene matches. This CDR3 is built from 18 residues. CDR3 DNA sequence: TGTGCCAGCAGTAGGGCAGGGGGCTTATTTGCTGGGGCCAACGTCCTGACTTTC. Protein sequence: CASSRAGGLFAGANVLTF.

The chain is built from TRBV2 and TRBJ1-1; D is uncertain. The germline V and J ends were trimmed by 2 bases and 4 bases, with 11 bases remaining between them. This CDR3 is 14 amino acids long. Germline CDR1 reads SNHLY; CDR2 reads FYNNEI. In DNA, the CDR3 is TGTGCCAGCAGTGAAAGGGAAACCTCCACTGAAGCTTTCTTT. It encodes CASSERETSTEAFF.

The chain links TRBV3-1 (or the pseudogene TRBV3-2) to TRBJ2-5; TRBD1 matches at 7 bases. CDR3 length: 14 residues. CDR1 LGHDT and CDR2 YNNKEL come from the germline V gene (reference sequence). Losses at the gene ends were 6 bases for V and 4 bases for J; bases not matched to a gene: 8. The CDR3: CASRSQGRRETQYF. The CDR3 DNA reads TGTGCCAGCAGATCACAGGGGCGCCGAGAGACCCAGTACTTC.

The rearrangement joins TRBV18 to TRBJ1-4; 9 bases match TRBD1. The CDR3 has 16 amino acids. Trimming removed 4 bases from V and 5 bases from J; junction bases left unmatched: 8. Germline loops: CDR1 KGHSH, CDR2 LQKENI. CDR3 nucleotides: TGTGCCAGCTCACTACGTGCCGGGACAGGGAATGAAAAACTGTTTTTT. Protein: CASSLRAGTGNEKLFF.

The chain uses TRBV18 and TRBJ2-1; D is perhaps TRBD2 (6 bases). Germline values: CDR1 KGHSH, CDR2 LQKENI. The CDR3 is 13 amino acids. Deletions cut 1 base from V and 9 bases from J, with 10 bases between. In DNA form, the CDR3 reads TGTGCCAGCTCACCACAGTGGGGGGTTGAGCAGTTCTTC. It translates to CASSPQWGVEQFF.

This clone has a single count. V and J are TRBV30 and TRBJ1-4; D is uncertain. Trimming took off 5 bases at V and 0 bases at J, with 7 bases between the two ends. This CDR3 comprises 13 residues. The germline V gene has CDR1 GTSNPN and CDR2 SVGIG (reference sequence). The CDR3 DNA reads TGTGCCTGGGAGATTGCAACTAATGAAAAACTGTTTTTT. This encodes CAWEIATNEKLFF.

The rearrangement links TRBV29-1 to TRBJ1-2; tentatively, D is TRBD1 (5 bases). V was clipped by 6 bases and J by 5 bases, with 13 bases between them. Germline V lookup: CDR1 SQVTM, CDR2 ANQGSEA. This CDR3 comprises 12 residues. The CDR3 DNA reads TGCAGCGTCCGGGGACGGGGGTATGGCTACACCTTC. This encodes CSVRGRGYGYTF.

CDR3 region: CAFLTAQNEKLFF. The CDR3 nucleotides are TGTGCCTTCTTGACAGCACAGAATGAAAAACTGTTTTTT. The J gene is TRBJ1-4, the V gene TRBV30; possibly TRBD1 for D (5 bases). Between the trimmed V and J ends, which lost 7 bases and 5 bases, there was a span of 14 bases. The CDR3 loop spans 13 amino acids. The germline V gene has CDR1 GTSNPN and CDR2 SVGIG (reference sequence).

V usage is TRBV5-4 and J usage is TRBJ2-1; no clear D gene. The length of the CDR3 is 15 residues. CDR1 is SGHNT and CDR2 is YYREEE in the germline V gene (reference sequence). V was pared by 0 bases and J by 4 bases, with 11 bases between. CDR3 in DNA: TGTGCCAGCAGCTTGGATACAGCCGCATACAATGAGCAGTTCTTC. It yields the protein CASSLDTAAYNEQFF.

This clone was picked up one time. The chain has TRBV2 and TRBJ1-5, with TRBD1 matching 11 bases. CDR1 is SNHLY and CDR2 is FYNNEI in the germline V gene. The CDR3 is 16 amino acids. With 6 bases clipped from V and 4 bases from J, the junction kept 8 bases outside the gene matches. The CDR3: CASRGAGQGANQPQHF. The CDR3 coding sequence is TGTGCCAGCAGGGGCGCCGGACAGGGGGCGAATCAGCCCCAGCATTTT.

The rearrangement joins TRBV10-3 to TRBJ2-1; 7 nucleotides line up with TRBD1. The CDR3 runs 15 residues. CDR1 and CDR2 (germline): ENHRY, SYGVKD. CDR3: CASIDGTVSYNEQFF. The CDR3 DNA reads as TGTGCATCCATTGATGGGACAGTATCCTACAATGAGCAGTTCTTC.

This chain links TRBV4-1 with TRBJ1-4; no reliable D call. This CDR3 is built from 16 residues. V was trimmed by 8 bases and J by 7 bases, leaving 23 bases between them. Germline loops: CDR1 MGHRA, CDR2 YSYEKL. The CDR3 bases are TGCGCCAGCCTCGGACCTTCCAGGACCAGAGGTGAAAAACTGTTTTTT. It translates to CASLGPSRTRGEKLFF.